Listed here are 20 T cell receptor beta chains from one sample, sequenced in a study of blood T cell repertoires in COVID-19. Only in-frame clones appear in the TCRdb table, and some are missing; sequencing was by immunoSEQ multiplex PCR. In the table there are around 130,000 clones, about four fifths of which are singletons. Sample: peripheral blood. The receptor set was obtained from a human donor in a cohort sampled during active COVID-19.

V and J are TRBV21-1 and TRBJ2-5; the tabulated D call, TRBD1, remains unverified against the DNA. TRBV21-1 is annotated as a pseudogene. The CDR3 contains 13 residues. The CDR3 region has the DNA TGTGCCACCCATACAGGGTCGCGAGAGACCCAGTACTTC. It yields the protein CATHTGSRETQYF.

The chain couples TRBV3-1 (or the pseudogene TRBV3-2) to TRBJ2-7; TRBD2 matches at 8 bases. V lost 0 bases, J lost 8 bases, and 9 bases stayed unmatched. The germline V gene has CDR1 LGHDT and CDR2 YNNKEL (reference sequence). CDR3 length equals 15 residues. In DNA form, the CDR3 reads TGTGCCAGCAGCCAAGATGGCGGGGGGCCTACGAAGCAGTACTTC. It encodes CASSQDGGGPTKQYF.

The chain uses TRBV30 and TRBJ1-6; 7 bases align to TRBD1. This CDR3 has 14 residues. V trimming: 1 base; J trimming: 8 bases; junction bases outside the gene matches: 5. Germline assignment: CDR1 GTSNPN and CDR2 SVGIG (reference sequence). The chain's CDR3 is CAWSASRGHSPLHF. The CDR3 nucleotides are TGTGCCTGGAGTGCCTCGAGGGGGCATTCACCCCTCCACTTT.

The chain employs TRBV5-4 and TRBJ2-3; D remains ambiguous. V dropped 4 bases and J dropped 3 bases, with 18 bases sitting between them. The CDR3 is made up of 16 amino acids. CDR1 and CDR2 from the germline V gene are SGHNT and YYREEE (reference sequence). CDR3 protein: CASSPEAPFGTDTQYF. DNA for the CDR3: TGTGCCAGCAGCCCCGAGGCACCTTTTGGGACAGATACGCAGTATTTT.

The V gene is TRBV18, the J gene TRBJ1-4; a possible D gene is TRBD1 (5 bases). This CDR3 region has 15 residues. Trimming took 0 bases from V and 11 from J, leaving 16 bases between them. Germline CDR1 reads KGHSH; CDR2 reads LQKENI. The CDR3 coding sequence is TGTGCCAGCTCACCACCGACAGCGCAACTCTCGAAACTGTTTTTT. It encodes CASSPPTAQLSKLFF.

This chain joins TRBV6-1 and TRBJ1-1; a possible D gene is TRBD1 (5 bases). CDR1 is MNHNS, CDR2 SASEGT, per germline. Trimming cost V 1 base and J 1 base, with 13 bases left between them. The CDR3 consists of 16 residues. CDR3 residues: CASSEGLWRGNTEAFF. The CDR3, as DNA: TGTGCCAGCAGTGAAGGCTTGTGGAGGGGGAACACTGAAGCTTTCTTT.

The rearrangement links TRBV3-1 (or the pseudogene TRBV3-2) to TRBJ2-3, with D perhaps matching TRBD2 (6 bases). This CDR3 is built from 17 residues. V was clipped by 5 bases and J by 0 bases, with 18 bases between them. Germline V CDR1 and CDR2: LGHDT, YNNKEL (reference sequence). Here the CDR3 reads CASSTGVAGTSTDTQYF. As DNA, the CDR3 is TGTGCCAGCAGCACTGGGGTTGCGGGGACTAGCACAGATACGCAGTATTTT.

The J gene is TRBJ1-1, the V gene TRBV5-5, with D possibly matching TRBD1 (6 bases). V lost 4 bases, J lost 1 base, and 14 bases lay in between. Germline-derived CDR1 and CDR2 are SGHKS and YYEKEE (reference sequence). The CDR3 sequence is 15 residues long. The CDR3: CASSILQGKNTEAFF. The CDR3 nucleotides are TGTGCCAGCAGCATACTACAGGGAAAGAACACTGAAGCTTTCTTT.

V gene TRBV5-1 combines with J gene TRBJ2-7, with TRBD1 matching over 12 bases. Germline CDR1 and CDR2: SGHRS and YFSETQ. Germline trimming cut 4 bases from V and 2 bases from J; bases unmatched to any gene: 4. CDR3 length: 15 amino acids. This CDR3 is CASSQGTGGAYEQYF. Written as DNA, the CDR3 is TGCGCCAGCAGCCAGGGGACAGGGGGCGCCTACGAGCAGTACTTC.

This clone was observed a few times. CDR3 bases: TGTGCCAGCGCTACGGGACTTTTGGGGGAGCAGTACTTC. Translated, it gives CASATGLLGEQYF. This sequence joins TRBV19 and TRBJ2-7; D might be TRBD2 (6 bases). V lost 9 bases to trimming and J lost 7 bases, with 19 bases between them. The CDR3 is made up of 13 amino acids. CDR1 LNHDA and CDR2 SQIVND come from the germline V gene (reference sequence).

In nucleotides, the CDR3 is TGCGCCAGCAGCTGGGGGGACAGGGGCGCCTACGAGCAGTACTTC. This sequence encodes CASSWGDRGAYEQYF. The chain couples TRBV5-1 to TRBJ2-7; 10 bases are shared with TRBD1. Germline trimming cut 3 bases from V and 2 bases from J; bases unmatched to any gene: 5. The CDR3 spans 15 residues. Germline loops: CDR1 SGHRS, CDR2 YFSETQ.

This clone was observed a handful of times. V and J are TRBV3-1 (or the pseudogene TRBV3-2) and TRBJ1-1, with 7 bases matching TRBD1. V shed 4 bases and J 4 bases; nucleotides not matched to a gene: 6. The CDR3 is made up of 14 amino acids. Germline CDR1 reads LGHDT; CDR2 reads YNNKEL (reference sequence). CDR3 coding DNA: TGTGCCAGCAGCCGGGGTAGGGGGCCCACTGAAGCTTTCTTT. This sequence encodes CASSRGRGPTEAFF.

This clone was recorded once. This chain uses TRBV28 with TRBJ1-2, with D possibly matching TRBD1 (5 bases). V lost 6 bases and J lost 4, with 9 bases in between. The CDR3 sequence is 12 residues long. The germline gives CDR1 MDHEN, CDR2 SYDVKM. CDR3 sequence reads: CASRLGGYGYTF. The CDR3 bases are TGTGCCAGCAGGTTGGGGGGCTATGGCTACACCTTC.

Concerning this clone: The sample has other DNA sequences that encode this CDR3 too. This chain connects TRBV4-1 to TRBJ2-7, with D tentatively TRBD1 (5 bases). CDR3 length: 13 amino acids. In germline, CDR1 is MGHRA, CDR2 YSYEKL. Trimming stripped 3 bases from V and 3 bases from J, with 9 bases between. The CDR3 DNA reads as TGCGCCAGCAGCCACCAACAGGACTACGAGCAGTACTTC. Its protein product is CASSHQQDYEQYF.

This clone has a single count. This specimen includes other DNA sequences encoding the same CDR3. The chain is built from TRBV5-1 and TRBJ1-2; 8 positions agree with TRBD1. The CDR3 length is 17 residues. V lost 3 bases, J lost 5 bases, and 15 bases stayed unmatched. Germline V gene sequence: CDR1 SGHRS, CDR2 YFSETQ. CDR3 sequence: CASSSQTGALSSYGYTF. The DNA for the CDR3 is TGCGCCAGCAGCTCCCAGACAGGGGCCCTAAGTTCGTATGGCTACACCTTC.

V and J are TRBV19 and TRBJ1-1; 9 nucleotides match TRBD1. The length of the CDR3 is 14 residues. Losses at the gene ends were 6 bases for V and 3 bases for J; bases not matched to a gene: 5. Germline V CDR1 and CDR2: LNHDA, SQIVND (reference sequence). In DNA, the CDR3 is TGTGCCAGTAGGCATGGACAGGGGCACACTGAAGCTTTCTTT. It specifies CASRHGQGHTEAFF.

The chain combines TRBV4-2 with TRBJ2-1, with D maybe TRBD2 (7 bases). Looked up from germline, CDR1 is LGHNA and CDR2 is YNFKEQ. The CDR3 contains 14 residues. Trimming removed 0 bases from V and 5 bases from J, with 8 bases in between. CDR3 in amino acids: CASSQERGHNEQFF. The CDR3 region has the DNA TGTGCCAGCAGCCAAGAGCGGGGGCACAATGAGCAGTTCTTC.

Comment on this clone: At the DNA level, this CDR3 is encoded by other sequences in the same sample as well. CDR3: CASSLAGGVGTDTQYF. CDR3 nucleotide sequence: TGTGCCAGCAGCTTGGCCGGCGGGGTAGGCACAGATACGCAGTATTTT. The chain links TRBV5-4 to TRBJ2-3; tentatively, D is TRBD2 (6 bases). Trimming stripped 0 bases from V and 1 base from J, with 12 bases between. CDR3 length: 16 residues. Germline V lookup: CDR1 SGHNT, CDR2 YYREEE (reference sequence).

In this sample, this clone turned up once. CDR3 sequence (DNA): TGTGCCAGCAGCCAACTTAACGGGGGGACTTCAGATACGCAGTATTTT. This translates into CASSQLNGGTSDTQYF. This sequence joins TRBV3-1 (or the pseudogene TRBV3-2) and TRBJ2-3; 7 nucleotides align to TRBD2. V gave up 2 bases and J gave up 4 bases; unmatched junction bases: 9. Germline-derived CDR1 and CDR2 are LGHDT and YNNKEL (reference sequence). The CDR3 length is 16 residues.

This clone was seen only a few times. The CDR3 protein is CASSQEGVGPQHF. The CDR3 DNA sequence: TGCGCCAGCAGCCAAGAGGGCGTTGGGCCCCAGCATTTT. V is TRBV5-1 and J is TRBJ1-5, with D uncertain. Trimming pared 4 bases from V and 9 bases from J, leaving 14 bases between. Germline V gives CDR1 SGHRS, CDR2 YFSETQ. CDR3 length equals 13 residues.